This T cell receptor beta chain was documented in a study of siplizumab effects on memory and regulatory T cells. Study-wide results and limits: Suppression by proliferating Tregs derived from siplizumab cultures was not verified.

There are 14 residues in the CDR3. Note on this clone: Its target is unknown.

Here immunoSEQ multiplex PCR was the method, and the copy in TCRdb shows in-frame clones only, minus some. Among around 100,000 clones listed, 80% to 95% were seen once. This TCR was recovered from a human donor in good health. The material sequenced was CD4+ T cells sorted from blood. The chain recombines TRBV21-1 with TRBJ1-1. TRBV21-1 is a listed pseudogene. The chain's CDR3 is CASTVRRGNTEAFF. CDR3 bases: TGTGCCAGCACCGTGAGGAGGGGAAACACTGAAGCTTTCTTT.